The T cell receptor (beta chain) described here comes from a study of cytomegalovirus exposure and HLA in healthy donors. Study-wide points: While the bulk of TCR sequences proved rare, some public TCRs turned up in many donors.

This table comes from immunoSEQ multiplex PCR, and its TCRdb copy is limited to in-frame clones, with some not included. The sample records 150,000 to 200,000 clones, around 81% being singletons. A note on this clone: Its antigen remains unidentified.

The donors were part of the validation cohort of 100 to 150 subjects. That cohort was separate from the first cohort, which comprised 500 to 700 subjects. The source of this sequence is a woman younger than 30 in good health and CMV-seropositive. The specimen was PBMCs.

The chain's CDR3 is CASSLYSSYEQYF. The CDR3 DNA is TGTGCCAGCAGTTTATACAGCTCCTACGAGCAGTACTTC. The genes are TRBV28 and TRBJ2-7; D gene ambiguous. The germline V gene has CDR1 MDHEN and CDR2 SYDVKM. The CDR3 loop spans 13 amino acids. With 1 base removed from V and 0 bases from J, the gap between germline ends came to 4 bases.